This TCR beta chain was identified during a study of OX40 agonist ivuxolimab in advanced cancers. About the investigation overall: Ivuxolimab was an agonistic, fully human IgG2 monoclonal antibody directed against OX40 (CD134), a costimulatory receptor. Peripheral TCRbeta sequencing aimed to test whether ivuxolimab altered TCR sequence diversity and caused clonal T-cell expansion. The monotherapy dose-escalation portion (N of about 52 patients) of the phase I ivuxolimab trial is reported in the paper. Of the approximately 50 patients in dose escalation, 19 had hepatocellular carcinoma, some 15 had melanoma, 9 had renal cell carcinoma and 9 had head and neck cancer. Partial responses occurred in three dose-escalation patients, of whom one had hepatocellular carcinoma and two had cutaneous melanoma. Patients were allowed to have had prior anti-PD-1, anti-PD-L1 or anti-CTLA-4 therapy, and approximately 43% of the dose-escalation patients had previously received checkpoint inhibitors. Intravenous ivuxolimab was administered to patients every 2 weeks at six dose levels: 0.01, 0.1, 0.3, 1.5, 3 and 10 mg/kg. In the dose-escalation cohort, around four fifths of patients were male, and the mean age was roughly 60 years with a range of roughly 23 to 90. Summary of the overall study and its limitations: Low levels of normalized T-cell clonal expansion were also shown by some nonresponding patients. At doses of 0.1 to 3.0 mg/kg, clonal expansion of both CD4+ and CD8+ blood T cells was observed from baseline to week 6. After ivuxolimab, more expanded clones were found on average in CD8+ T cells than in CD4+ T cells. Which antigens the clonally expanded peripheral T cells were specific for was not determined. In partial responders in the 0.1-3.0 mg/kg groups, normalized peripheral clonal expansion was found to be among the lowest, especially among CD8+ T cells.

The trial excluded patients who had a history of autoimmune disease or were on systemic immunosuppression. Peripheral blood for TCR sequencing was drawn from every dose cohort at baseline, at cycle 4 day 1 and at cycle 7 day 1. Samples were obtained from an open-label, multicenter, first-in-human phase I dose-escalation trial of ivuxolimab. Adults with locally advanced or metastatic head and neck squamous cell, hepatocellular, melanoma or renal cell carcinoma were enrolled in the trial. Before TCR sequencing, CD4+ T cells and CD8+ T cells from peripheral blood were sorted into separate populations. Its CDR3 holds 16 amino acids, cysteine through phenylalanine. Only the CDR3 portion is preserved as DNA: 48 bases, with reading frame beginning at the first base. From the germline V gene, CDR1 is SGHVS and CDR2 is FQNEAQ. After removal of 3 bases from V and 2 bases from J, the junction retains 9 bases not matched to a gene.

For sequencing of the TCRbeta CDR3 region, genomic DNA was extracted from the sorted cells. The immunoSEQ Assay was used to sequence the TCRbeta CDR3 regions. TCRdb limited this immuneACCESS table to in-frame rearrangements with V and J called. A share of clones is missing; checked studies link under half to unresolved V genes, and the rest is unexplained. The sample table contains roughly 68,000 clones; only one count was recorded for roughly four fifths of them. The ten most abundant clones make up approximately 1.4% of the sample. About this clone: This clone's antigen is unknown. One base away there is no much larger clone; base qualities are not given.

Recombination linked TRBV7-8 to TRBJ1-2, with 7 central nucleotides matching TRBD1. The input for sequencing was CD4+ or CD8+ T cells sorted from blood, taken in a trial of the OX40 agonist ivuxolimab. The TCR comes from an adult with an advanced solid tumor such as melanoma, head and neck, liver or kidney cancer. The DNA sequence is given as TGTGCCAGCAGCTTTGGGGACAGTAGGACGAACTATGGCTACACCTTC. Translation gives CASSFGDSRTNYGYTF.